This T cell receptor beta chain is drawn from a study of blood T cells in healthy people across ages. This clonotype was detected ten times or more. Then a second PCR, running roughly 7 to 11 cycles, was carried out with a sample-barcoded 5' primer and a J-beta primer mix. MiXCR, applied by TCRdb to the 5' RACE reads, yields one record per CDR3 protein. This table has about 1,000,000 distinct CDR3 sequences, 40% to 50% appearing once. The ends lost 1 base at V and 5 bases at J; junction bases unmatched: 6. Germline V lookup: CDR1 SGHRS, CDR2 YFSETQ. The CDR3 has 15 amino acids. The sequenced material came from blood. The chain carries TRBV5-1 and TRBJ2-3; 8 bases line up with TRBD1. The receptor comes from a woman aged 55 to 70 in good health. The CDR3 loop is CASSLTQGAGDTQYF. In DNA, the CDR3 is TGCGCCAGCAGCTTGACCCAGGGGGCAGGAGATACGCAGTATTTT.